This TCR beta chain was sequenced for a study of shared clonotypes between healthy human individuals. All donors were Caucasian adults living in Nashville, Tennessee. Sequencing was performed with immunoSEQ multiplex PCR; in TCRdb, only in-frame clones are kept and a portion is missing. Here the sample spans 1.4 million to 1.5 million clones, approximately 96% being singletons. Germline CDR1 is SGDLS and CDR2 is YYNGEE. Trimming pared 0 bases from V and 0 bases from J, leaving 7 bases between. The CDR3 is 15 residues long. Sequenced sample: naive CD4+ T cells sorted from blood. This sample's subset: CD45RA+ positively selected. The rearrangement links TRBV9 to TRBJ2-1; D gene ambiguous. The clonotype originates from a man in his thirties or forties in good health. CDR3 residues: CASSVAEDSYNEQFF. Written as DNA, the CDR3 is TGTGCCAGCAGCGTAGCTGAGGACTCCTACAATGAGCAGTTCTTC. Full variable domain (remainder filled in from reference TRBV9 and TRBJ2-1): DSGVTQTPKHLITATGQRVTLRCSPRSGDLSVYWYQQSLDQGLQFLIQYYNGEERAKGNILERFSAQQFPDLHSELNLSSLELGDSALYFCASSVAEDSYNEQFFGPGTRLTVL.